One sample yielded the 8 T cell receptor beta chains listed below, sequenced in a study of CXCR3-negative and CXCR3-positive naive CD8 T cells. It was by 5' RACE with UMI labels that the TRB cDNA libraries were prepared. TCRdb reanalyzed the 5' RACE reads, giving one entry per CDR3 protein sequence and no DNA. Found here are about 53,000 distinct CDR3 sequences; the top ten clones hold about 0.43%. Sequenced: naive CXCR3- CD8+ T cells from blood. The subset: CD45RO-CCR7+CD27+CD95- naive CD8+ T cells lacking CXCR3 (TNR3-). These receptors all stem from a human donor in good health. Some clones in this sample may be carry-over from other donors' samples.

Here the CDR3 reads CSVEDPPPGNYGYTF. V is TRBV29-1 and J is TRBJ1-2; TCRdb proposes TRBD1, but this gene call is untestable without DNA. The CDR3 has 15 amino acids. CDR1 is SQVTM and CDR2 is ANQGSEA in the germline V gene.

This chain uses TRBV29-1 with TRBJ2-7; TCRdb's D call, TRBD1, is unchecked because there is no DNA. This CDR3 is built from 15 residues. In germline, CDR1 is SQVTM, CDR2 ANQGSEA. The CDR3 loop reads CSVGPGQGISYEQYF.

The V gene is TRBV20-1, the J gene TRBJ2-7; lacking DNA, the TRBD2 call made by TCRdb goes unchecked. The CDR3 runs to 15 residues. Germline V CDR1 and CDR2: DFQATT, SNEGSKA (reference sequence). CDR3 in amino acids: CSARDLAGGPYEQYF.

The chain joins TRBV7-9 to TRBJ2-1; TCRdb gives TRBD2 as the D gene, but with no DNA this cannot be confirmed. The CDR3 extends over 16 amino acids. Germline V lookup: CDR1 SEHNR, CDR2 FQNEAQ (reference sequence). The CDR3: CASSLSLAGTYNEQFF.

This chain connects TRBV7-9 to TRBJ2-7; the TCRdb call, TRBD1, lacks DNA for checking. Per the germline V gene, CDR1 is SEHNR and CDR2 is FQNEAQ (reference sequence). The length of the CDR3 is 13 residues. CDR3 amino acids: CATLTGDPYEQYF.

The rearrangement links TRBV6-5 to TRBJ2-1; TCRdb picks TRBD1, but there is no DNA to check that call. This CDR3 has 19 residues. Germline CDR1 MNHEY, CDR2 SVGAGI. CDR3 amino acids: CASSHILAGTGALLAEQFF.

The V call is TRBV7-3, the J call TRBJ2-1; the D call from TCRdb, TRBD1, cannot be confirmed without DNA. This CDR3 has 15 residues. Germline CDR1 reads SGHTA; CDR2 reads FQGTGA. The CDR3 protein is CASSLGGAGSNEQFF.

This chain links TRBV7-6 with TRBJ2-7; the D call from TCRdb, TRBD1, cannot be confirmed without DNA. This CDR3 has 14 amino acids. Germline V gives CDR1 SGHVS, CDR2 FNYEAQ. CDR3 protein: CASSLTGGRDEQYF.